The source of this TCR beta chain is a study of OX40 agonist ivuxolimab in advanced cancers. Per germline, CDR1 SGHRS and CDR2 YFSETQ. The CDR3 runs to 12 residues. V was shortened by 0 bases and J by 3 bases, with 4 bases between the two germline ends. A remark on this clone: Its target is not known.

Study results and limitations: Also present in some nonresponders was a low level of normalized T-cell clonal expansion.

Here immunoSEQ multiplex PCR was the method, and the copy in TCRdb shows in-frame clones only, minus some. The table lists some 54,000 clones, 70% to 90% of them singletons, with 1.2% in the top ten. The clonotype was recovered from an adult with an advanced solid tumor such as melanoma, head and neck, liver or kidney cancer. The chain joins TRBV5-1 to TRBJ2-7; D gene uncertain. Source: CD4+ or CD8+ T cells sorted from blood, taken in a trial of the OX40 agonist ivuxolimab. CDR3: CASSLERYEQYF. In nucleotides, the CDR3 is TGCGCCAGCAGCTTGGAGCGCTACGAGCAGTACTTC.